The 19 T cell receptor beta chains reported below all come from one sample, sequenced in a study of T cells after yellow fever vaccination. In TCRdb, the 5' RACE reads were re-called with MiXCR into one record per CDR3 protein. The table records just under 600,000 distinct CDR3 sequences, about 13% of them present only once. The specimen comprised PBMCs, sampled on the day of the yellow fever booster vaccination. The receptor set was obtained from a man aged 25 to 40 who received the YFV17D yellow fever vaccine.

This clonotype was found a few times. The chain links TRBV12-3 or TRBV12-4 to TRBJ2-2; 9 positions match TRBD2. The CDR3 totals 15 residues. The V and J ends lost 2 bases and 5 bases, in that order; junction bases with no gene match: 3. CDR3 nucleotides: TGTGCCAGCAGTTTAAGCGGGAGGCGTACCGGGGAGCTGTTTTTT. It specifies CASSLSGRRTGELFF.

This clonotype was seen a handful of times. This chain joins TRBV6-2 or TRBV6-3 and TRBJ2-7, with a weak D call TRBD2 (5 bases). V was cut by 5 bases and J by 9 bases, with 20 bases left in between. Germline V gene sequence: CDR1 MNHEY, CDR2 SVGEGT. CDR3 length equals 14 residues. For the CDR3, the DNA is TGTGCCAGCAGTCCCCCCCCCGGAGGCACGAGGCAGTACTTC. Amino acids: CASSPPPGGTRQYF.

This clonotype was detected many times. The chain employs TRBV7-2 and TRBJ2-7; D perhaps matches TRBD1 (6 bases). This CDR3 region has 14 residues. CDR1 is SGHTA and CDR2 is FQGNSA in the germline V gene. With 3 bases removed from V and 3 bases from J, the gap between germline ends came to 12 bases. Here the CDR3 reads CASSLGGQNYEQYF. The CDR3 bases are TGTGCCAGCAGCTTGGGTGGACAGAACTACGAGCAGTACTTC.

The chain combines TRBV12-3 or TRBV12-4 with TRBJ2-1, with D possibly called TRBD1 or TRBD2 (5 bases each). The V end was cut by 2 bases, the J end by 8 bases, with 22 bases between. This CDR3 comprises 17 residues. For the CDR3, the DNA is TGTGCCAGCAGTTTAAGAGGGGTAGAGGGAGTTGGCGATGAGCAGTTCTTC. This sequence encodes CASSLRGVEGVGDEQFF.

The CDR3, as DNA: TGTGCCAGCAGCTTAGGGGGACAGGAATCCTACGAGCAGTACTTC. Translated: CASSLGGQESYEQYF. The chain carries TRBV7-8 and TRBJ2-7, with 8 bases identical to TRBD1. Germline loops: CDR1 SGHVS, CDR2 FQNEAQ. V gave up 1 base and J gave up 1 base; unmatched junction bases: 3. The CDR3 runs to 15 residues.

This clonotype was recorded a few times. This sequence joins TRBV19 and TRBJ2-1; D possibly corresponds to TRBD1 (5 bases). There are 13 residues in the CDR3. Germline CDR1 reads LNHDA; CDR2 reads SQIVND (reference sequence). Trimming took 9 bases from V and 9 from J, leaving 18 bases between them. In nucleotides, the CDR3 is TGTGCCAGCCTAGGGGAAACGACGGGTGAGCAGTTCTTC. It codes for CASLGETTGEQFF. The entire variable domain, with the rest obtained from reference TRBV19 and TRBJ2-1, is as follows: DGGITQSPKYLFRKEGQNVTLSCEQNLNHDAMYWYRQDPGQGLRLIYYSQIVNDFQKGDIAEGYSVSREKKESFPLTVTSAQKNPTAFYLCASLGETTGEQFFGPGTRLTVL.

The genes are TRBV14 and TRBJ2-2, with D perhaps TRBD1 or TRBD2 (5 bases each). The CDR3 totals 18 residues. Germline-derived CDR1 and CDR2 are SGHDN and FVKESK. V lost 2 bases and J 1 base, leaving 17 bases between the germline ends. The CDR3 spells CASSQLLPGTENTGELFF. In DNA, the CDR3 is TGTGCCAGCAGCCAATTACTCCCCGGGACGGAGAACACCGGGGAGCTGTTTTTT.

This sequence joins TRBV5-1 and TRBJ1-1; no reliable D call. CDR1 and CDR2 from the germline V gene are SGHRS and YFSETQ. The CDR3 runs 14 residues. Trimming stripped 0 bases from V and 5 bases from J, with 11 bases between. CDR3 region: CASSLEGKLTEAFF. The CDR3, as DNA: TGCGCCAGCAGCTTGGAGGGCAAATTGACTGAAGCTTTCTTT.

This clonotype was seen only a few times. The chain is built from TRBV27 and TRBJ2-1, with D hard to call. Trimming removed 1 base at V and 3 bases at J, with 22 bases between. The CDR3 is 19 amino acids. Germline V gene lookup returns CDR1 MNHEY and CDR2 SMNVEV (reference sequence). The CDR3 sequence: CASSLLFPVGWRSYNEQFF. CDR3 DNA: TGTGCCAGCAGTTTATTATTCCCGGTTGGCTGGCGGAGCTACAATGAGCAGTTCTTC.

The chain is built from TRBV15 and TRBJ1-5; D not resolved. Deletions cut 6 bases from V and 4 bases from J, with 13 bases between. This CDR3 comprises 14 residues. Germline V gene sequence: CDR1 LNHNV, CDR2 YYDKDF (reference sequence). CDR3 in amino acids: CATRLGQENQPQHF. In nucleotides, the CDR3 is TGTGCCACCAGGCTAGGTCAGGAGAATCAGCCCCAGCATTTT.

This clonotype was observed a handful of times. The gene calls are TRBV29-1 and TRBJ1-2, with D hard to call. The CDR3 contains 12 residues. CDR1 and CDR2 (germline): SQVTM, ANQGSEA. V lost 7 bases and J lost 2, with 11 bases in between. The CDR3 nucleotides are TGCAGCGCCTGGACGGGGAACTATGGCTACACCTTC. It specifies CSAWTGNYGYTF.

This clonotype was counted between two and nine times. The chain uses TRBV28 and TRBJ2-5; 8 bases are shared with TRBD2. Losses at the gene ends were 9 bases for V and 4 bases for J; bases not matched to a gene: 13. Germline V gene lookup returns CDR1 MDHEN and CDR2 SYDVKM. The CDR3 extends over 15 amino acids. Here the CDR3 DNA reads TGTGCCAGTGTTCCCCGGGGGGGGGCAGGAGAGACCCAGTACTTC. This translates into CASVPRGGAGETQYF.

V is TRBV7-3 and J is TRBJ2-1; TRBD2 is a possible D gene (6 bases). V lost 5 bases, J lost 3 bases, and 14 bases lay in between. Germline lookup yields CDR1 SGHTA and CDR2 FQGTGA. The CDR3 runs 15 residues. This CDR3 is CASSPKLAGYNEQFF. The CDR3 DNA reads as TGTGCCAGCAGCCCGAAACTAGCAGGCTACAATGAGCAGTTCTTC.

In this sample, this clonotype turned up a few times. The V call is TRBV27, the J call TRBJ1-5; D gene unclear. Germline CDR1 MNHEY, CDR2 SMNVEV (reference sequence). This CDR3 region has 15 residues. With 2 bases removed from V and 2 bases from J, the gap between germline ends came to 10 bases. The CDR3 reads CASSLMWGGNQPQHF. In DNA form, the CDR3 reads TGTGCCAGCAGTTTAATGTGGGGAGGCAATCAGCCCCAGCATTTT.

This clonotype was observed a few times. The CDR3 nucleotides are TGTGCCAGCAGTGAAGTCTTCAGTTCCGGGGAGCTGTTTTTT. Translation gives CASSEVFSSGELFF. This chain uses TRBV2 with TRBJ2-2; D is undetermined. V was cut by 1 base and J by 6 bases, with 9 bases left in between. The CDR3 is made up of 14 amino acids. Germline V gene lookup returns CDR1 SNHLY and CDR2 FYNNEI.

The genes are TRBV11-2 and TRBJ2-3; 9 bases agree with TRBD2. CDR1 SGHAT and CDR2 FQNNGV come from the germline V gene. The CDR3 length is 18 residues. The V and J ends lost 5 bases and 2 bases, in that order; junction bases with no gene match: 14. The CDR3 here is CASSLPGGTSLITDTQYF. In nucleotides, the CDR3 is TGTGCCAGCAGCCTTCCCGGGGGGACTAGCCTGATCACAGATACGCAGTATTTT.

The genes are TRBV20-1 and TRBJ2-7; 7 nucleotides match TRBD1. The CDR3 contains 13 residues. Germline V gene lookup returns CDR1 DFQATT and CDR2 SNEGSKA (reference sequence). J gave up 6 bases and V 5 bases, and 10 bases lay outside the gene matches. DNA of the CDR3: TGCAGTGCTTCCCCGGGGACAGCATTCGAGCAGTACTTC. Protein: CSASPGTAFEQYF.

The V and J genes are TRBV20-1 and TRBJ2-5; no clear D gene. The CDR3 contains 10 residues. Germline V gene sequence: CDR1 DFQATT, CDR2 SNEGSKA (reference sequence). Between the trimmed V and J ends, which lost 5 bases and 7 bases, there was a span of 8 bases. The DNA for the CDR3 is TGCAGTGCTGGTCCGGGGACCCAGTACTTC. It yields the protein CSAGPGTQYF.

For the CDR3, the DNA is TGCGCCAGCAGCTTACAGGACAGTCAATTGGGAGCTTTCTTT. The encoded protein is CASSLQDSQLGAFF. The V and J genes are TRBV5-1 and TRBJ1-1, with D tentatively TRBD1 (6 bases). The V gene's germline CDR1 is SGHRS and CDR2 YFSETQ. V was cut by 2 bases and J by 10 bases, with 18 bases left in between. The CDR3 is 14 residues long. The whole variable domain, remainder taken from reference TRBV5-1 and TRBJ1-1, is KAGVTQTPRYLIKTRGQQVTLSCSPISGHRSVSWYQQTPGQGLQFLFEYFSETQRNKGNFPGRFSGRQFSNSRSEMNVSTLELGDSALYLCASSLQDSQLGAFFGQGTRLTVV.